The T cell receptor (beta chain) described here comes from a study of identical twins. TCRdb re-analysed the 5' RACE reads in MiXCR, keeping a single row per CDR3 protein. The sample lists hundreds of thousands of distinct CDR3 sequences, 9% to 15% occurring once. CDR3 size: 15 residues. Trimming removed 0 bases at V and 1 base at J, with 10 bases between. Germline V gene data show CDR1 as SGHAT and CDR2 as FQNNGV. In addition, the sample was reused for a study of yellow fever vaccine responses in identical twins.

The specimen sequenced was PBMCs. This sequence was found in a woman in her late teens or twenties in good health. The chain joins TRBV11-2 to TRBJ2-7; D is perhaps TRBD2 (5 bases). Here the CDR3 reads CASSLERERSYEQYF. In DNA, the CDR3 is TGTGCCAGCAGCTTAGAGAGGGAGAGGTCCTACGAGCAGTACTTC. The full variable domain, its missing parts supplied by reference TRBV11-2 and TRBJ2-7, is EAGVAQSPRYKIIEKRQSVAFWCNPISGHATLYWYQQILGQGPKLLIQFQNNGVVDDSQLPKDRFSAERLKGVDSTLKIQPAKLEDSAVYLCASSLERERSYEQYFGPGTRLTVT.